A selection of T cell receptor beta chains follows, all from one sample in a study of blood T cell repertoires in COVID-19. This table comes from immunoSEQ multiplex PCR, and its TCRdb copy is limited to in-frame clones, with some not included. Altogether 250,000 or so clones are present, 91% being singletons, with the ten largest covering 1.2%. The specimen sequenced was PBMCs or T cells enriched from blood (not recorded which). The source is a human donor in a cohort exposed to, infected with or recovered from COVID-19 (not recorded which). The donor label of this sample is uncertain. The CDR3 runs from the conserved cysteine through the conserved F or W. D genes are given only for firm matches. Part of the rows lack a size; the others show once, few, many or a class for expanded clones.

D: .; size: .; J: TRBJ1-6; V: TRBV7-7; CDR3: CASSLYREGHLDSSSYNSPLHF; DNA: TGTGCCAGCAGCTTATATAGGGAGGGACACCTAGATTCGAGCTCCTATAATTCACCCCTCCACTTT
D: .; size: .; J: TRBJ1-2; V: TRBV7-9; CDR3: CASSAGEVANYGYTF; DNA: TGTGCCAGCAGCGCGGGGGAGGTTGCTAACTATGGCTACACCTTC
D: TRBD1; size: .; J: TRBJ2-7; V: TRBV13; CDR3: CASSLEGAYYEQYF; DNA: TGTGCCAGCAGCTTAGAGGGGGCCTACTACGAGCAGTACTTC
D: TRBD1; size: .; J: TRBJ1-1; V: TRBV5-1; CDR3: CASSSRDSIYTEAFF; DNA: TGCGCCAGCAGCTCGCGGGACAGTATATACACTGAAGCTTTCTTT
D: .; size: .; J: TRBJ2-1; V: TRBV3-1/TRBV3-2; CDR3: CASSRYPPGASYNEQFF; DNA: TGTGCCAGCAGCCGCTACCCTCCAGGGGCCTCCTACAATGAGCAGTTCTTC
D: TRBD1; size: .; J: TRBJ1-2; V: TRBV5-5; CDR3: CASSLEDRVSYGYTF; DNA: TGTGCCAGCAGCTTGGAAGACAGGGTCTCGTATGGCTACACCTTC
D: .; size: .; J: TRBJ1-2; V: TRBV14; CDR3: CASSQDPRGGYTF; DNA: TGTGCCAGCAGCCAAGACCCTCGGGGGGGCTACACCTTC
D: TRBD1; size: once; J: TRBJ1-6; V: TRBV7-3; CDR3: CASSPLQGSPLHF; DNA: TGTGCCAGCAGCCCTTTACAGGGGAGTCCCCTCCACTTT
D: TRBD2; size: .; J: TRBJ2-3; V: TRBV4-3; CDR3: CASSQGISGGQGTDTQYF; DNA: TGCGCCAGCAGCCAAGGGATTAGCGGGGGTCAGGGCACAGATACGCAGTATTTT
D: .; size: .; J: TRBJ1-1; V: TRBV7-9; CDR3: CASSLALDGQNEAFF; DNA: TGTGCCAGCAGCTTAGCGCTAGACGGACAGAATGAAGCTTTCTTT
D: TRBD2; size: .; J: TRBJ2-1; V: TRBV7-6; CDR3: CASSLDGGGAPPYNEQFF; DNA: TGTGCCAGCAGCTTAGACGGCGGGGGGGCTCCGCCCTACAATGAGCAGTTCTTC
D: .; size: .; J: TRBJ2-1; V: TRBV29-1; CDR3: CSVAAISGNAEQFF; DNA: TGCAGCGTTGCCGCGATTTCAGGCAACGCTGAGCAGTTCTTC
D: .; size: .; J: TRBJ2-1; V: TRBV7-9; CDR3: CASSLDPRVQFF; DNA: TGTGCCAGCAGCTTAGATCCCCGGGTTCAGTTCTTC
D: .; size: .; J: TRBJ1-5; V: TRBV19; CDR3: CASSIVSGMQPQHF; DNA: TGTGCCAGTAGTATAGTCTCAGGGATGCAGCCCCAGCATTTT
D: TRBD2; size: once; J: TRBJ2-1; V: TRBV6-2/TRBV6-3; CDR3: CASSYDGGGRNEQFF; DNA: TGTGCCAGCAGTTACGACGGCGGGGGTCGGAATGAGCAGTTCTTC
D: .; size: once; J: TRBJ2-1; V: TRBV6-6; CDR3: CASSSPRGEQFF; DNA: TGTGCCAGCAGTTCCCCTCGCGGTGAGCAGTTCTTC
D: .; size: .; J: TRBJ1-5; V: TRBV30; CDR3: CAWSVQGDQPQHF; DNA: TGTGCCTGGAGCGTCCAAGGGGATCAGCCCCAGCATTTT
D: .; size: .; J: TRBJ1-1; V: TRBV19; CDR3: CASSMTGMPLMNTEAFF; DNA: TGTGCCAGTAGCATGACCGGGATGCCTCTGATGAACACTGAAGCTTTCTTT
D: TRBD2; size: once; J: TRBJ2-3; V: TRBV2; CDR3: CASRAGLAGVLGDTQYF; DNA: TGTGCCAGCAGGGCTGGACTAGCGGGGGTGCTGGGAGATACGCAGTATTTT
D: TRBD1; size: .; J: TRBJ2-3; V: TRBV24-1; CDR3: CATRSGQGASTDTQYF; DNA: TGTGCCACCAGATCGGGACAGGGGGCCAGCACAGATACGCAGTATTTT
D: TRBD1; size: .; J: TRBJ2-3; V: TRBV6-5; CDR3: CASSWDSATDTQYF; DNA: TGTGCCAGCAGTTGGGACAGCGCCACAGATACGCAGTATTTT
D: .; size: .; J: TRBJ1-6; V: TRBV7-8; CDR3: CASSLVQGGVPLHF; DNA: TGTGCCAGCAGCTTAGTACAGGGTGGGGTACCCCTCCACTTT
D: .; size: .; J: TRBJ2-7; V: TRBV7-3; CDR3: CASSVSDSREQYF; DNA: TGTGCCAGCAGTGTCTCGGACAGTCGCGAGCAGTACTTC
D: .; size: .; J: TRBJ1-1; V: TRBV2; CDR3: CASSGVLRTEAFF; DNA: TGTGCCAGCTCCGGGGTGTTGAGGACTGAAGCTTTCTTT
D: TRBD2; size: .; J: TRBJ2-5; V: TRBV7-2; CDR3: CASSRTSGEETQYF; DNA: TGTGCCAGCAGCCGGACTAGCGGGGAAGAGACCCAGTACTTC
D: TRBD1; size: once; J: TRBJ1-2; V: TRBV6-4; CDR3: CASSPGTGDYGYTF; DNA: TGTGCCAGCAGTCCCGGGACAGGGGACTATGGCTACACCTTC
D: TRBD2; size: .; J: TRBJ2-1; V: TRBV5-5; CDR3: CASSDGLAGGFRREEQFF; DNA: TGTGCCAGCAGCGACGGACTAGCGGGGGGGTTCAGGCGGGAAGAGCAGTTCTTC
D: TRBD1; size: .; J: TRBJ1-5; V: TRBV5-1; CDR3: CASSLQGGPNQPQHF; DNA: TGCGCCAGCAGCTTGCAGGGGGGCCCCAATCAGCCCCAGCATTTT
D: TRBD1; size: .; J: TRBJ2-7; V: TRBV9; CDR3: CASSEGDRDYEQYF; DNA: TGTGCCAGCAGCGAGGGGGACAGAGATTACGAGCAGTACTTC
D: .; size: .; J: TRBJ1-6; V: TRBV6-5; CDR3: CASSSKGVRGNSPLHF; DNA: TGTGCCAGCAGTTCTAAGGGAGTTCGGGGAAATTCACCCCTCCACTTT
D: .; size: once; J: TRBJ1-2; V: TRBV11-2; CDR3: CASSSVSGRGNYGYTF; DNA: TGTGCCAGCAGCTCCGTCTCTGGACGGGGAAATTATGGCTACACCTTC
D: .; size: .; J: TRBJ2-3; V: TRBV25-1; CDR3: CASSDLTVSGQYF; DNA: TGTGCCAGCAGTGACTTAACAGTTAGCGGGCAGTATTTT
D: TRBD2; size: .; J: TRBJ2-7; V: TRBV11-2; CDR3: CASSLITSGEDEQYF; DNA: TGTGCCAGCAGCTTAATAACTAGCGGGGAGGACGAGCAGTACTTC
D: .; size: few; J: TRBJ1-2; V: TRBV6-5; CDR3: CASSYSRGRYGYTF; DNA: TGTGCCAGCAGTTACTCGAGAGGGCGCTATGGCTACACCTTC
D: .; size: .; J: TRBJ1-1; V: TRBV5-1; CDR3: CASSLAQNTEAFF; DNA: TGCGCCAGCAGCTTAGCCCAGAACACTGAAGCTTTCTTT
D: .; size: .; J: TRBJ1-4; V: TRBV9; CDR3: CASSAAWGANEKLFF; DNA: TGTGCCAGCAGCGCCGCCTGGGGAGCTAATGAAAAACTGTTTTTT
D: TRBD2; size: .; J: TRBJ2-3; V: TRBV29-1; CDR3: CSSWGRGGPTDTQYF; DNA: TGCAGCTCGTGGGGCCGGGGGGGCCCCACAGATACGCAGTATTTT
D: TRBD2; size: .; J: TRBJ2-3; V: TRBV5-6; CDR3: CASSFLAGGQDTQYF; DNA: TGTGCCAGCAGCTTTCTAGCGGGGGGGCAAGATACGCAGTATTTT
D: .; size: .; J: TRBJ1-5; V: TRBV30; CDR3: CAWSSGVFQPQHF; DNA: TGTGCCTGGAGTTCAGGGGTTTTCCAGCCCCAGCATTTT
D: .; size: .; J: TRBJ1-1; V: TRBV6-2/TRBV6-3; CDR3: CASSLDRNTEAFF; DNA: TGTGCCAGCAGTCTGGACAGGAACACTGAAGCTTTCTTT
D: .; size: .; J: TRBJ1-5; V: TRBV23-1; CDR3: CASSQSGRHHYSNQPQHF; DNA: TGCGCCAGCAGTCAATCCGGTAGGCACCACTATAGCAATCAGCCCCAGCATTTT
D: .; size: .; J: TRBJ1-2; V: TRBV29-1; CDR3: CSAPSLSADGYTF; DNA: TGCAGCGCTCCATCACTTTCCGCCGATGGCTACACCTTC
D: TRBD1; size: .; J: TRBJ1-6; V: TRBV15; CDR3: CATSRMTGLDSPLHF; DNA: TGTGCCACCAGCAGGATGACAGGGTTAGATTCACCCCTCCACTTT
D: .; size: .; J: TRBJ1-5; V: TRBV18; CDR3: CASSPLRDQPQHF; DNA: TGTGCCAGCTCACCACTGCGGGATCAGCCCCAGCATTTT
D: TRBD1; size: .; J: TRBJ2-7; V: TRBV7-8; CDR3: CASSLGRGPTYEQYF; DNA: TGTGCCAGCAGCTTAGGCAGGGGGCCAACCTACGAGCAGTACTTC
D: .; size: .; J: TRBJ1-3; V: TRBV6-5; CDR3: CASRQQVPIYF; DNA: TGTGCCAGCAGACAACAGGTACCAATATATTTT
D: .; size: .; J: TRBJ2-7; V: TRBV30; CDR3: CAWSVRGAPYEQYF; DNA: TGTGCCTGGAGTGTACGGGGTGCCCCCTACGAGCAGTACTTC
D: TRBD2; size: .; J: TRBJ2-2; V: TRBV5-1; CDR3: CASGGTSGGKTGELFF; DNA: TGCGCCAGCGGAGGGACTAGCGGGGGAAAAACCGGGGAGCTGTTTTTT
D: .; size: once; J: TRBJ1-2; V: TRBV19; CDR3: CASGQGRGTPGLDYGYTF; DNA: TGTGCCAGTGGGCAGGGCCGGGGGACTCCGGGTCTCGACTATGGCTACACCTTC
D: .; size: .; J: TRBJ2-7; V: TRBV29-1; CDR3: CSVATGDEQYF; DNA: TGCAGCGTTGCCACGGGGGACGAGCAGTACTTC
D: TRBD1; size: .; J: TRBJ1-2; V: TRBV11-2; CDR3: CASSREFSGDRGEIYGYTF; DNA: TGTGCCAGCAGCCGAGAGTTCTCGGGGGACAGGGGGGAGATCTATGGCTACACCTTC
D: TRBD1; size: .; J: TRBJ1-2; V: TRBV6-5; CDR3: CATASTGGNPYGYTF; DNA: TGTGCCACCGCCTCGACAGGGGGCAACCCCTATGGCTACACCTTC
D: TRBD2; size: .; J: TRBJ2-1; V: TRBV7-9; CDR3: CASSLPGGDRSYNEQFF; DNA: TGTGCCAGCAGCTTGCCCGGGGGGGATAGGAGCTACAATGAGCAGTTCTTC
D: TRBD1; size: .; J: TRBJ2-3; V: TRBV29-1; CDR3: CSVDTPRGLTDTQYF; DNA: TGCAGCGTTGACACCCCAAGGGGGCTGACAGATACGCAGTATTTT